This TCR beta chain came from a study of shared clonotypes between healthy human individuals. The protocol was immunoSEQ multiplex PCR, while the TCRdb copy is restricted to in-frame clones and leaves out a portion. The data contain 2 million or so clones, 90% to 95% of them singletons. CDR1 and CDR2 from the germline V gene are SGHTA and FQGNSA. Trimming took off 6 bases at V and 4 bases at J, with 18 bases between the two ends. The CDR3 runs to 15 residues. Sequencing input: naive CD4+ T cells sorted from blood. Specified subset: CD45RA+ positively selected. The clonotype was recovered from a man between 18 and 35 years old in good health. This chain connects TRBV7-2 to TRBJ2-5; possibly TRBD1 for D (5 bases). The DNA of the CDR3 is TGTGCCAGCAGTCGACAGTTCCAAAACGGAGAGACCCAGTACTTC. Translation: CASSRQFQNGETQYF.